What follows are 30 T cell receptor beta chains derived from one specimen sequenced in a study of T cell changes during pregnancy in multiple sclerosis. Produced via immunoSEQ multiplex PCR; TCRdb's table is partial and in-frame only. The sample has around 130,000 clones, approximately 93% seen once. The specimen was peripheral blood, collected before pregnancy. Receptors were obtained from a female donor with multiple sclerosis, enrolled in a pregnancy study.

V usage is TRBV28 and J usage is TRBJ2-1; D may be TRBD2 (7 bases). The V and J ends lost 6 bases and 6 bases respectively, with 21 bases between them. The CDR3 totals 16 residues. Germline V CDR1 and CDR2: MDHEN, SYDVKM. As DNA, the CDR3 is TGTGCCAGCAGGCAGCAGGGAGGGGGTACGTTCAATGAGCAGTTCTTC. Protein product: CASRQQGGGTFNEQFF.

This clone was counted once. The J gene is TRBJ1-4, the V gene TRBV28; D is uncertain. The CDR3 covers 18 residues. CDR1 is MDHEN and CDR2 is SYDVKM in the germline V gene. V dropped 8 bases and J dropped 0 bases, with 22 bases sitting between them. In nucleotides, the CDR3 is TGTGCCAGCGCTAGAGAAGTTAAAAGACGTTCAACTAATGAAAAACTGTTTTTT. Its translation: CASAREVKRRSTNEKLFF.

This clone has only a few counts. The V call is TRBV30, the J call TRBJ1-5; no clear D. The length of the CDR3 is 13 residues. Germline assignment: CDR1 GTSNPN and CDR2 SVGIG (reference sequence). V lost 1 base, J lost 3 bases, and 7 bases lay in between. As DNA, the CDR3 is TGTGCCTGGAGTGGTTGGCTCAATCAGCCCCAGCATTTT. It encodes CAWSGWLNQPQHF.

Only one count was recorded for this clone. The V gene is TRBV15, the J gene TRBJ1-4; D remains ambiguous. Trimming cost V 0 bases and J 5 bases, with 13 bases left between them. This CDR3 spans 16 amino acids. Germline lookup yields CDR1 LNHNV and CDR2 YYDKDF (reference sequence). DNA for the CDR3: TGTGCCACCAGCAGAGATCCCCCCCGGGAGAATGAAAAACTGTTTTTT. As protein: CATSRDPPRENEKLFF.

The sample holds one count of this clone. CDR3: CASSHRDRVGETQYF. The CDR3 DNA is TGTGCCAGCAGCCACCGGGACAGGGTAGGCGAGACCCAGTACTTC. This chain joins TRBV7-9 and TRBJ2-5, with 9 bases aligning to TRBD1. The CDR3 is made up of 15 amino acids. Germline values: CDR1 SEHNR, CDR2 FQNEAQ (reference sequence). Unmatched junction bases numbered 9, after V lost 5 bases and J lost 5 bases. Looking up the rest from reference TRBV7-9 and TRBJ2-5 gives the full variable domain: DTGVSQNPRHKITKRGQNVTFRCDPISEHNRLYWYRQTLGQGPEFLTYFQNEAQLEKSRLLSDRFSAERPKGSFSTLEIQRTEQGDSAMYLCASSHRDRVGETQYFGPGTRLLVL.

This clone showed up just once. This chain uses TRBV4-2 with TRBJ2-3, with 7 bases that match TRBD2. Looked up from germline, CDR1 is LGHNA and CDR2 is YNFKEQ. The J segment lost 9 bases and the V segment lost 0 bases, leaving 12 bases of the junction unmatched. The CDR3 contains 16 residues. The CDR3 coding sequence is TGTGCCAGCAGCCAAGACCTTGCGGGAGCTAGGGAGACGCAGTATTTT. This codes for CASSQDLAGARETQYF.

The chain employs TRBV9 and TRBJ1-5, with 7 bases matching TRBD1. This CDR3 comprises 13 residues. The germline V gene has CDR1 SGDLS and CDR2 YYNGEE. V was pared by 1 base and J by 5 bases, with 0 bases of the junction left unmatched. CDR3 amino acids: CASSVQGDQPQHF. As DNA, the CDR3 is TGTGCCAGCAGCGTACAGGGGGATCAGCCCCAGCATTTT.

The rearrangement links TRBV9 to TRBJ2-1; 7 bases map to TRBD2. The V gene end was trimmed by 9 bases and the J gene end by 8 bases; junction bases not matched to a gene: 17. This CDR3 has 15 residues. Per germline, CDR1 SGDLS and CDR2 YYNGEE. For the CDR3, the DNA is TGTGCCACATCTGCACTCGTTAAGACTAGCCATGAGCAGTTCTTC. This translates into CATSALVKTSHEQFF.

The rearrangement uses TRBV18 and TRBJ1-1, with TRBD1 matching over 7 bases. Germline CDR1 and CDR2: KGHSH and LQKENI. Trimming removed 4 bases from V and 4 bases from J; junction bases left unmatched: 6. The CDR3 length is 14 residues. CDR3 DNA: TGTGCCAGCTCACTAACCGGACAGGTCACTGAAGCTTTCTTT. Protein: CASSLTGQVTEAFF.

The chain joins TRBV7-6 to TRBJ2-1, with TRBD2 identical over 11 bases. The germline gives CDR1 SGHVS, CDR2 FNYEAQ. J gave up 5 bases and V 4 bases, and 4 bases lay outside the gene matches. The length of the CDR3 is 15 residues. CDR3 region: CASSYSSGRNNEQFF. CDR3 in DNA: TGTGCCAGCAGCTACTCTAGCGGGAGGAACAATGAGCAGTTCTTC.

This clone was observed once. The chain carries TRBV28 and TRBJ1-1; D is ambiguous. The CDR3 contains 15 residues. Germline-derived CDR1 and CDR2 are MDHEN and SYDVKM. The ends were cut back, 5 bases at V and 4 bases at J, with 17 bases in the middle. The DNA for the CDR3 is TGTGCCAGCAGTACACGGGAAACAGTGGGCACTGAAGCTTTCTTT. It yields the protein CASSTRETVGTEAFF.

The CDR3 spells CASSVDTGGSYNEQFF. CDR3 nucleotides: TGTGCCAGCAGCGTAGACACCGGGGGTTCCTACAATGAGCAGTTCTTC. The chain carries TRBV9 and TRBJ2-1; tentatively, D is TRBD2 (6 bases). Germline V gene data show CDR1 as SGDLS and CDR2 as YYNGEE. Trimming cost V 0 bases and J 1 base, with 11 bases left between them. The CDR3 totals 16 residues.

The chain couples TRBV4-3 to TRBJ2-5, with D tentatively TRBD1 (6 bases). The CDR3 length is 15 residues. Per the germline V gene, CDR1 is LGHNA and CDR2 is YSLEER. V lost 0 bases and J 5 bases, leaving 13 bases between the germline ends. The CDR3 here is CASSQDPGAWETQYF. CDR3 in DNA: TGCGCCAGCAGCCAAGATCCAGGGGCGTGGGAGACCCAGTACTTC.

The genes are TRBV13 and TRBJ2-7; 10 bases match TRBD2. The CDR3 runs to 16 residues. The V and J ends lost 5 bases and 2 bases, in that order; junction bases with no gene match: 9. CDR1 and CDR2 (germline): PRHDT, FYEKMQ (reference sequence). The CDR3 DNA reads as TGTGCCAGCAGCAGTGAAGAGCGGGGGGGTCCCTACGAGCAGTACTTC. Amino acids: CASSSEERGGPYEQYF.

The chain is built from TRBV19 and TRBJ1-2, with TRBD1 identical over 8 bases. The CDR3 consists of 13 residues. Germline V gene sequence: CDR1 LNHDA, CDR2 SQIVND (reference sequence). Trimming cost V 8 bases and J 6 bases; bases outside gene matches: 8. The CDR3 is CASALGDRHGYTF. The CDR3, as DNA: TGTGCCAGTGCCCTGGGGGACAGGCATGGCTACACCTTC.

V is TRBV6-5 and J is TRBJ2-7; 7 bases align to TRBD1. Germline V gives CDR1 MNHEY, CDR2 SVGAGI. The V segment lost 1 base and the J segment 1 base; nucleotides outside the gene matches: 1. The CDR3 is 14 amino acids. The CDR3 reads CASSYLGQSYEQYF. CDR3 sequence (DNA): TGTGCCAGCAGTTACTTGGGACAGTCCTACGAGCAGTACTTC.

As concerns this clone: Sequence at one end of the junction differs from germline and may be a read error. This chain uses TRBV7-9 with TRBJ2-3; D gene ambiguous. This CDR3 contains 13 residues. CDR1 SEHNR and CDR2 FQNEAQ come from the germline V gene (reference sequence). In DNA, the CDR3 is TGTGTCAGCAGCTCCACAGTCACAGATACGCAGTATTTT. Protein sequence: CVSSSTVTDTQYF. The variable domain in full, completed from reference TRBV7-9 and TRBJ2-3, reads DTGVSQNPRHKITKRGQNVTFRCDPISEHNRLYWYRQTLGQGPEFLTYFQNEAQLEKSRLLSDRFSAERPKGSFSTLEIQRTEQGDSAMYLCVSSSTVTDTQYFGPGTRLTVL.

The chain has TRBV7-3 and TRBJ2-3; a possible D gene is TRBD1 (6 bases). V gave up 4 bases and J gave up 5 bases, with 10 bases separating them. The CDR3 extends over 13 amino acids. The germline gives CDR1 SGHTA, CDR2 FQGTGA. Here the CDR3 reads CASSSGHEDTQYF. CDR3 nucleotides: TGTGCCAGCAGCTCGGGACACGAAGATACGCAGTATTTT.

The chain employs TRBV4-2 and TRBJ2-3; 13 bases fit TRBD2. This CDR3 has 18 amino acids. CDR1 is LGHNA and CDR2 is YNFKEQ in the germline V gene. The trim removed 4 bases at V and 0 bases at J, leaving 7 bases unmatched. CDR3: CASSLTSGGITSTDTQYF. The CDR3 DNA follows: TGTGCCAGCAGCCTGACTAGCGGGGGGATTACTAGCACAGATACGCAGTATTTT.

The J gene is TRBJ1-2, the V gene TRBV12-5, with 8 bases aligning to TRBD1. V shed 1 base, J shed 8 bases, and the junction held 9 bases outside the gene matches. CDR3 length equals 15 residues. CDR1 and CDR2 (germline): LGHNT, FRNRAP. This CDR3 reads CASGLGEDRVRGYTF. CDR3 in DNA: TGTGCTAGTGGTTTGGGCGAGGACAGGGTGAGGGGCTACACCTTC.

J is TRBJ2-2 and V is TRBV6-1, with 7 bases aligning to TRBD1. V was clipped by 1 base and J by 7 bases; unmatched bases: 6. Germline assignment: CDR1 MNHNS and CDR2 SASEGT. This CDR3 is 15 amino acids long. CDR3 loop: CASSEGAGGHGELFF. The CDR3 nucleotides read TGTGCCAGCAGTGAAGGGGCAGGGGGACACGGGGAGCTGTTTTTT.

Only one count was recorded for this clone. The chain employs TRBV2 and TRBJ1-1, with a weak D call TRBD1 (5 bases). Trimming pared 8 bases from V and 1 base from J, leaving 14 bases between. The CDR3 length is 14 residues. CDR1 is SNHLY, CDR2 FYNNEI, per germline. CDR3 in DNA: TGTGCCAGCGGGGGGGAGGGGAAGAACACTGAAGCTTTCTTT. Its protein is CASGGEGKNTEAFF.

The gene calls are TRBV5-1 and TRBJ2-3; 8 bases are shared with TRBD2. The V and J ends lost 4 bases and 6 bases, in that order; junction bases with no gene match: 10. Germline V lookup: CDR1 SGHRS, CDR2 YFSETQ. The CDR3 consists of 15 residues. CDR3 loop: CASSGSGRAWDTQYF. The CDR3 nucleotides are TGCGCCAGCAGCGGGAGCGGGAGAGCATGGGATACGCAGTATTTT. The whole variable domain, remainder taken from reference TRBV5-1 and TRBJ2-3, is KAGVTQTPRYLIKTRGQQVTLSCSPISGHRSVSWYQQTPGQGLQFLFEYFSETQRNKGNFPGRFSGRQFSNSRSEMNVSTLELGDSALYLCASSGSGRAWDTQYFGPGTRLTVL.

The gene calls are TRBV19 and TRBJ2-5; 11 bases fit TRBD2. The junction had 9 bases not matched to a gene; V was cut back by 4 bases and J by 5 bases. The CDR3 length is 16 residues. Germline loops: CDR1 LNHDA, CDR2 SQIVND (reference sequence). The CDR3 sequence is CASSSGTSGRGETQYF. CDR3 coding DNA: TGTGCCAGTAGTAGCGGGACTAGCGGTAGAGGGGAGACCCAGTACTTC.

The rearrangement joins TRBV19 to TRBJ1-1; 7 positions match TRBD1. The junction had 5 bases not matched to a gene; V was cut back by 3 bases and J by 1 base. Per germline, CDR1 LNHDA and CDR2 SQIVND (reference sequence). This CDR3 is 15 amino acids long. DNA of the CDR3: TGTGCCAGTAGTATCTCGGGACAGCGGAACACTGAAGCTTTCTTT. Protein sequence: CASSISGQRNTEAFF.

The chain joins TRBV19 to TRBJ2-2; the match to TRBD2 covers 8 bases. The germline CDR1 and CDR2 sequences are LNHDA and SQIVND (reference sequence). V gave up 4 bases and J gave up 2 bases; unmatched junction bases: 6. The CDR3 totals 16 residues. The CDR3: CASSTLLAVNTGELFF. In DNA form, the CDR3 reads TGTGCCAGTAGTACCTTACTAGCGGTTAACACCGGGGAGCTGTTTTTT.

The chain joins TRBV6-5 to TRBJ2-3; 8 bases agree with TRBD1. V lost 6 bases to trimming and J lost 4 bases; unmatched junction nucleotides: 3. In germline, CDR1 is MNHEY, CDR2 SVGAGI. The CDR3 has 13 residues. CDR3 loop: CASRPGGPDTQYF. DNA of the CDR3: TGTGCCAGCAGACCAGGGGGCCCAGATACGCAGTATTTT.

This chain links TRBV5-1 with TRBJ2-3; 12 bases line up with TRBD2. In germline, CDR1 is SGHRS, CDR2 YFSETQ. This CDR3 region has 16 residues. Trimming at V came to 0 bases and at J to 5 bases, leaving 4 bases not matched to a gene. The CDR3 region is CASSLGLAGEVDTQYF. In DNA form, the CDR3 reads TGCGCCAGCAGCTTGGGACTAGCGGGAGAAGTAGATACGCAGTATTTT. The whole variable domain, remainder taken from reference TRBV5-1 and TRBJ2-3, is KAGVTQTPRYLIKTRGQQVTLSCSPISGHRSVSWYQQTPGQGLQFLFEYFSETQRNKGNFPGRFSGRQFSNSRSEMNVSTLELGDSALYLCASSLGLAGEVDTQYFGPGTRLTVL.

The CDR3 coding sequence is TGTGCCAGCAGTCCGTGGACTAGCGGCGACAATGAGCAGTTCTTC. This sequence encodes CASSPWTSGDNEQFF. The rearrangement joins TRBV6-5 to TRBJ2-1; 10 nucleotides agree with TRBD2. Germline V gene sequence: CDR1 MNHEY, CDR2 SVGAGI. The J segment lost 5 bases and the V segment lost 5 bases, leaving 6 bases of the junction unmatched. This CDR3 region has 15 residues.

V gene TRBV14 combines with J gene TRBJ1-5; no definite D call. The CDR3 sequence is 12 residues long. With 2 bases removed from V and 4 bases from J, the gap between germline ends came to 3 bases. Per the germline V gene, CDR1 is SGHDN and CDR2 is FVKESK. For the CDR3, the DNA is TGTGCCAGCAGCCAACAGAATCAGCCCCAGCATTTT. Its protein product is CASSQQNQPQHF.